This section outlines one TCR beta chain sequence together with its context. Its target is not known. Nonspecific anti-CD3/anti-CD28 bead stimulation represents the broad CD4+ T cell repertoire. Sorting selected CD4+ T cells upregulating both CD40 ligand and CD69. The CDR3 is made up of 15 amino acids. V was clipped by 3 bases and J by 2 bases; unmatched bases: 4. Germline loops: CDR1 LNHDA, CDR2 SQIVND (reference sequence). This specimen comes from a study of persistence of HIV-infected CD4 T cells. Study-wide points: The rare CMV-responding cells with HIV-1 proviruses were not separately TCR-sequenced. Antigen-responding cells were enriched for degenerate expanded CDR3beta sequences.

The immunoSEQ assay was version 4, run in survey mode. The protocol was immunoSEQ multiplex PCR, while the TCRdb copy is restricted to in-frame clones and leaves out a portion. Of 35,000 to 55,000 clones listed, roughly nine tenths are singletons. The TCR originated in an adult man with HIV who was CMV-seropositive. The gene calls are TRBV19 and TRBJ2-7; 10 bases line up with TRBD1. This sample comprised CD4+ T cells sorted from PBMCs after approximately 20-hour stimulation, obtained from a patient who received antiretroviral therapy. The CDR3 loop reads CASSIQGQGTYEQYF. The CDR3 DNA follows: TGTGCCAGTAGTATCCAGGGACAGGGGACCTACGAGCAGTACTTC.